A single sample gave rise to the 29 T cell receptor beta chains below, sequenced in a study of cytomegalovirus exposure and HLA in healthy donors. The PCR employed 60 Vbeta primers together with 13 Jbeta primers. This table comes from immunoSEQ multiplex PCR, and its TCRdb copy is limited to in-frame clones, with some not included. The sample shows roughly 100,000 clones, approximately 16% of them seen only once. The sample consisted of PBMCs. The receptors were gathered from a female donor in good health and CMV-seronegative.

This clone came up a few times. The rearrangement uses TRBV5-1 and TRBJ2-7, with 7 bases lining up with TRBD1. Germline assignment: CDR1 SGHRS and CDR2 YFSETQ. The CDR3 has 14 amino acids. V gave up 3 bases and J gave up 2 bases; unmatched junction bases: 5. The CDR3 region has the DNA TGCGCCAGCAGCTCGACAGGGATTGCCTACGAGCAGTACTTC. Residues: CASSSTGIAYEQYF.

The chain employs TRBV25-1 and TRBJ1-4; possible D gene TRBD1, 5 bases. Germline CDR1 and CDR2: MGHDK and SYGVNS. The CDR3 runs to 14 residues. Deletions cut 6 bases from V and 10 bases from J, with 18 bases between. Written as DNA, the CDR3 is TGTGCCAGCAGCGAGGAGGGGTGGGGAGGAAAACTGTTTTTT. Translated: CASSEEGWGGKLFF.

This clone came up a few times. CDR3: CASSVQERSEAFF. The CDR3 DNA sequence: TGTGCCAGCAGTGTTCAGGAACGCTCTGAAGCTTTCTTT. The chain employs TRBV6-1 and TRBJ1-1; no firm D call. The CDR3 runs to 13 residues. Trimming stripped 4 bases from V and 6 bases from J, with 12 bases between. Germline assignment: CDR1 MNHNS and CDR2 SASEGT.

This clone was observed a few times. This chain links TRBV7-8 with TRBJ2-1, with D possibly TRBD2 on 6 matching bases. Looked up from germline, CDR1 is SGHVS and CDR2 is FQNEAQ. CDR3 length: 15 amino acids. The ends were cut back, 6 bases at V and 3 bases at J, with 15 bases in the middle. The CDR3 protein is CASRPLRGNYNEQFF. The CDR3 DNA follows: TGTGCCAGCAGGCCCCTTCGGGGGAACTACAATGAGCAGTTCTTC. Full variable domain (missing parts from reference TRBV7-8 and TRBJ2-1): GAGVSQSPRYKVAKRGQDVALRCDPISGHVSLFWYQQALGQGPEFLTYFQNEAQLDKSGLPSDRFFAERPEGSVSTLKIQRTQQEDSAVYLCASRPLRGNYNEQFFGPGTRLTVL.

This clone has only a few counts. This chain joins TRBV4-3 and TRBJ2-3, with D perhaps TRBD1 (6 bases). The V gene lost 4 bases and the J gene lost 5 bases, with 22 bases spanning the gap. This CDR3 region has 17 residues. Germline assignment: CDR1 LGHNA and CDR2 YSLEER. The CDR3 loop is CASSRRTGRLRKDTQYF. The CDR3, as DNA: TGCGCCAGCAGCCGGAGAACAGGGCGCTTAAGAAAAGATACGCAGTATTTT.

V usage is TRBV6-6 and J usage is TRBJ1-4; TRBD1 agrees at 8 bases. Germline lookup yields CDR1 MNHNY and CDR2 SVGAGI (reference sequence). The CDR3 covers 16 residues. V shed 6 bases and J 8 bases; nucleotides not matched to a gene: 14. In DNA, the CDR3 is TGTGCCAGCAGGGGTCCAGACAGGGGCAATGGGGAAAAACTGTTTTTT. Translated, it gives CASRGPDRGNGEKLFF.

The chain joins TRBV28 to TRBJ1-2; the match to TRBD1 covers 7 bases. With 1 base clipped from V and 0 bases from J, the junction kept 11 bases outside the gene matches. CDR3 length: 18 residues. Germline lookup yields CDR1 MDHEN and CDR2 SYDVKM. The CDR3 coding sequence is TGTGCCAGCAGTTTATCCACAGGGGTTGGGAATTCTAACTATGGCTACACCTTC. Translation gives CASSLSTGVGNSNYGYTF.

This clone occurred a few times. The chain recombines TRBV4-3 with TRBJ2-5, with a weak D call TRBD1 (6 bases). The germline V gene has CDR1 LGHNA and CDR2 YSLEER. V gave up 0 bases and J gave up 5 bases, with 19 bases separating them. This CDR3 comprises 17 residues. Written as DNA, the CDR3 is TGCGCCAGCAGCCAAGATTTTAGTAACAGGGCTTGGGAGACCCAGTACTTC. Translating gives CASSQDFSNRAWETQYF.

J is TRBJ2-4 and V is TRBV4-3; D perhaps matches TRBD1 (6 bases). The V end was cut by 2 bases, the J end by 6 bases, with 11 bases between. Germline values: CDR1 LGHNA, CDR2 YSLEER. This CDR3 contains 14 residues. The CDR3 sequence is CASSQLLQGNIQYF. The CDR3 region has the DNA TGCGCCAGCAGCCAACTCTTACAGGGAAACATTCAGTACTTC.

The chain employs TRBV13 and TRBJ2-3, with 7 bases lining up with TRBD2. Germline CDR1 PRHDT, CDR2 FYEKMQ (reference sequence). J gave up 1 base and V 3 bases, and 7 bases lay outside the gene matches. The CDR3 contains 16 residues. The CDR3 sequence is CASSFLADRRTDTQYF. DNA of the CDR3: TGTGCCAGCAGCTTCCTAGCGGATAGACGCACAGATACGCAGTATTTT.

This clone was observed a few times. This rearrangement joins TRBV7-3 to TRBJ2-3, with 7 bases that match TRBD1. The V gene end was trimmed by 5 bases and the J gene end by 2 bases; junction bases not matched to a gene: 7. The CDR3 consists of 15 residues. Germline V gene lookup returns CDR1 SGHTA and CDR2 FQGTGA. The CDR3 bases are TGTGCCAGCAGCCAAGGGGACAGATTCACAGATACGCAGTATTTT. The encoded protein is CASSQGDRFTDTQYF.

The rearrangement links TRBV18 to TRBJ1-4; D gene ambiguous. Per germline, CDR1 KGHSH and CDR2 LQKENI. V gave up 2 bases and J gave up 8 bases, with 9 bases separating them. CDR3 size: 13 residues. The CDR3 DNA is TGTGCCAGCTCACCAAATTCGGGGGAAAAACTGTTTTTT. Translated: CASSPNSGEKLFF.

The table lists this clone with a few counts. This chain links TRBV7-9 with TRBJ2-2, with a tentative D call TRBD2 (5 bases). This CDR3 comprises 15 residues. Trimming shortened V by 1 base and J by 4 bases, and 10 bases separated the two germline ends. Germline V gene sequence: CDR1 SEHNR, CDR2 FQNEAQ (reference sequence). This CDR3 reads CASSLGPGSTGELFF. Written as DNA, the CDR3 is TGTGCCAGCAGCTTAGGGCCGGGAAGCACCGGGGAGCTGTTTTTT.

The chain has TRBV5-1 and TRBJ2-7; the match to TRBD2 covers 7 bases. Germline assignment: CDR1 SGHRS and CDR2 YFSETQ. J lost 3 bases, V lost 6 bases, and 6 bases had no gene match. The CDR3 has 13 residues. In nucleotides, the CDR3 is TGCGCCAGCACGACGGCGGGGGACTACGAGCAGTACTTC. Translation gives CASTTAGDYEQYF.

This clone was observed a few times. The sample carries other DNA sequences with the same CDR3. This chain joins TRBV7-9 and TRBJ2-3; D gene ambiguous. Germline values: CDR1 SEHNR, CDR2 FQNEAQ (reference sequence). CDR3 length equals 12 residues. V lost 5 bases and J 0 bases, leaving 3 bases between the germline ends. The CDR3, as DNA: TGTGCCAGCAGCCTTAGCACAGATACGCAGTATTTT. Amino acids: CASSLSTDTQYF. Full variable domain (rest looked up from reference TRBV7-9 and TRBJ2-3): DTGVSQNPRHKITKRGQNVTFRCDPISEHNRLYWYRQTLGQGPEFLTYFQNEAQLEKSRLLSDRFSAERPKGSFSTLEIQRTEQGDSAMYLCASSLSTDTQYFGPGTRLTVL.

The CDR3 region has the DNA TGCGCCAGCAGCCCAGGGAGGGCCTATAATTCACCCCTCCACTTT. This sequence encodes CASSPGRAYNSPLHF. This chain links TRBV5-1 with TRBJ1-6, with D perhaps TRBD1 (5 bases). Per germline, CDR1 SGHRS and CDR2 YFSETQ. V lost 4 bases, J lost 2 bases, and 10 bases lay in between. The CDR3 has 15 amino acids.

This clone was counted between two and nine times. The chain couples TRBV4-3 to TRBJ2-3; TRBD1 agrees at 7 bases. The CDR3 has 16 residues. V gave up 2 bases and J gave up 2 bases; unmatched junction bases: 7. Germline V gives CDR1 LGHNA, CDR2 YSLEER. CDR3 DNA: TGCGCCAGCAGCCAATATGAGGGGGCGGACACAGATACGCAGTATTTT. Translating it yields CASSQYEGADTDTQYF.

The CDR3, as DNA: TGTGCCAGCAGGGGGAGGGCTAATGAAAAACTGTTTTTT. Residues: CASRGRANEKLFF. The genes are TRBV28 and TRBJ1-4; D is undetermined. Germline V lookup: CDR1 MDHEN, CDR2 SYDVKM. The CDR3 sequence is 13 residues long. Deletions cut 6 bases from V and 3 bases from J, with 8 bases between.

This chain joins TRBV10-3 and TRBJ1-4; D gene unclear. Germline V CDR1 and CDR2: ENHRY, SYGVKD. The CDR3 totals 14 residues. V shed 4 bases and J shed 1 base, with 7 bases lying between them. This CDR3 is CAISGGLTNEKLFF. CDR3 nucleotide sequence: TGTGCCATCAGTGGAGGGCTAACTAATGAAAAACTGTTTTTT.

Only a few counts were recorded for this clone. The rearrangement joins TRBV7-9 to TRBJ2-1; TRBD2 matches at 10 bases. The CDR3 has 17 residues. With V trimmed by 5 bases and J by 4 bases, 11 bases remained unmatched. CDR1 SEHNR and CDR2 FQNEAQ come from the germline V gene (reference sequence). CDR3 bases: TGTGCCAGCAGCAGTGGACTAGCGGAAGATAAATACAATGAGCAGTTCTTC. This gives the protein CASSSGLAEDKYNEQFF.

This chain connects TRBV15 to TRBJ1-3; weak D call: TRBD1 (6 bases). Germline CDR1 and CDR2: LNHNV and YYDKDF (reference sequence). Trimming stripped 6 bases from V and 0 bases from J, with 12 bases between. This CDR3 spans 15 amino acids. Written as DNA, the CDR3 is TGTGCCACCAGTATGGACAGTAGCTCTGGAAACACCATATATTTT. As protein: CATSMDSSSGNTIYF.

On this clone: Sequence at one end of the junction differs from germline and may be a read error. The rearrangement uses TRBV6-1 and TRBJ1-5; no firm D call. CDR3 length equals 10 residues. CDR1 and CDR2 from the germline V gene are MNHNS and SASEGT. The CDR3 region has the DNA TGTGCCAGGCGGTATCAGCCCCAGAATTTT. Amino acid sequence: CARRYQPQNF.

This chain links TRBV30 with TRBJ2-3, with TRBD2 identical over 11 bases. The CDR3 consists of 15 residues. Germline V gene sequence: CDR1 GTSNPN, CDR2 SVGIG (reference sequence). V dropped 3 bases and J dropped 1; count of bases not matched to a gene: 3. This chain's CDR3 is CAWSSLAGGTDTQYF. In DNA form, the CDR3 reads TGTGCCTGGAGCTCACTAGCGGGGGGCACAGATACGCAGTATTTT. The variable domain in full, completed from reference TRBV30 and TRBJ2-3, reads SQTIHQWPATLVQPVGSPLSLECTVEGTSNPNLYWYRQAAGRGLQLLFYSVGIGQISSEVPQNLSASRPQDRQFILSSKKLLLSDSGFYLCAWSSLAGGTDTQYFGPGTRLTVL.

The rearrangement uses TRBV18 and TRBJ1-1; 10 nucleotides match TRBD1. Trimming removed 6 bases from V and 4 bases from J; junction bases left unmatched: 2. Germline V gives CDR1 KGHSH, CDR2 LQKENI. The CDR3 is made up of 13 amino acids. CDR3 sequence (DNA): TGTGCCAGCTCTTGGGACAGGGGCACTGAAGCTTTCTTT. Protein sequence: CASSWDRGTEAFF.

V gene TRBV7-2 combines with J gene TRBJ2-7, with D possibly matching TRBD2 (5 bases). The CDR3 extends over 13 amino acids. The germline CDR1 and CDR2 sequences are SGHTA and FQGNSA. Trimming took 0 bases from V and 9 from J, leaving 12 bases between them. The CDR3: CASSLAPEGGQYF. The CDR3 region has the DNA TGTGCCAGCAGCTTAGCACCTGAGGGCGGGCAGTACTTC. Looking up the rest from reference TRBV7-2 and TRBJ2-7 gives the full variable domain: GAGVSQSPSNKVTEKGKDVELRCDPISGHTALYWYRQSLGQGLEFLIYFQGNSAPDKSGLPSDRFSAERTGGSVSTLTIQRTQQEDSAVYLCASSLAPEGGQYFGPGTRLTVT.

This clone was detected only a few times. The chain has TRBV4-1 and TRBJ1-1; D is uncertain. V lost 2 bases, J lost 10 bases, and 14 bases lay in between. CDR3 length equals 13 residues. Germline V gene lookup returns CDR1 MGHRA and CDR2 YSYEKL. CDR3 bases: TGCGCCAGCAGCCAAAATCTCGGGGAGGTAGCTTTCTTT. Its translation is CASSQNLGEVAFF.

In its sample, this clone was seen a few times. The V call is TRBV28, the J call TRBJ2-7; 10 bases match TRBD1. With V trimmed by 3 bases and J by 3 bases, 5 bases remained unmatched. Germline V CDR1 and CDR2: MDHEN, SYDVKM. The CDR3 has 15 residues. The CDR3 is CASSLATGGNYEQYF. For the CDR3, the DNA is TGTGCCAGCAGTTTGGCGACAGGGGGCAACTACGAGCAGTACTTC.

This chain links TRBV30 with TRBJ2-7; D is perhaps TRBD2 (6 bases). V was clipped by 3 bases and J by 6 bases, with 12 bases between them. The germline V gene encodes CDR1 GTSNPN and CDR2 SVGIG (reference sequence). CDR3 size: 12 residues. CDR3 nucleotide sequence: TGTGCCTGGAGCGGGGGTCTGGGCGAGCAGTACTTC. Residues: CAWSGGLGEQYF.

The rearrangement links TRBV18 to TRBJ2-7; 13 nucleotides agree with TRBD2. The germline V gene encodes CDR1 KGHSH and CDR2 LQKENI. Trimming removed 1 base from V and 5 bases from J; junction bases left unmatched: 11. This CDR3 region has 18 residues. The CDR3 reads CASSPRQLAGGPIHEQYF. DNA for the CDR3: TGTGCCAGCTCACCACGTCAACTAGCGGGAGGGCCGATCCACGAGCAGTACTTC.